This is a list of T cell receptor beta chains from one sample in a study of healthy donors' naive CD4 and CD8 T cells. TCRdb recomputed calls from the reads with MiXCR, one row per CDR3 protein. The table lists approximately 180,000 distinct CDR3 sequences, about 74% of them singletons. Specimen: naive CD4+ and CD8+ T cells sorted from blood, pooled from several donors. These TCRs come from a pool of human donors in good health; the sample pools cells from several healthy donors. Both conserved end residues are part of each CDR3. Fields, in order: V gene, CDR3 length, clone size, J gene, CDR3 protein. Some rows mark clone size as missing; the rest say once, few, many or name a class of expanded clone.

v_call: TRBV29-1; cdr3_length: 15; clone_size: -; j_call: TRBJ2-1; cdr3_aa: CSVEGDRGSYNEQFF
v_call: TRBV20-1; cdr3_length: 12; clone_size: few; j_call: TRBJ2-1; cdr3_aa: CSAITMYNEQFF
v_call: TRBV29-1; cdr3_length: 15; clone_size: -; j_call: TRBJ2-3; cdr3_aa: CSVELAGGLTDTQYF
v_call: TRBV29-1; cdr3_length: 14; clone_size: -; j_call: TRBJ1-1; cdr3_aa: CSATDPTMNTEAFF
v_call: TRBV5-1; cdr3_length: 12; clone_size: -; j_call: TRBJ2-5; cdr3_aa: CASRGVPETQYF
v_call: TRBV7-2; cdr3_length: 15; clone_size: once; j_call: TRBJ2-1; cdr3_aa: CASSSTRTRVREQFF
v_call: TRBV4-2; cdr3_length: 13; clone_size: few; j_call: TRBJ2-1; cdr3_aa: CASSPNDSAEQFF
v_call: TRBV29-1; cdr3_length: 13; clone_size: -; j_call: TRBJ2-5; cdr3_aa: CSVVGTDQETQYF
v_call: TRBV6-5; cdr3_length: 16; clone_size: -; j_call: TRBJ1-2; cdr3_aa: CASSPVVKGTNYGYTF
v_call: TRBV4-1; cdr3_length: 14; clone_size: -; j_call: TRBJ1-2; cdr3_aa: CASSQGDRGGGYTF
v_call: TRBV29-1; cdr3_length: 12; clone_size: -; j_call: TRBJ2-6; cdr3_aa: CSVVSGANVLTF
v_call: TRBV6-2/TRBV6-3; cdr3_length: 15; clone_size: -; j_call: TRBJ2-7; cdr3_aa: CASSYFISGDYEQYF
v_call: TRBV7-9; cdr3_length: 17; clone_size: -; j_call: TRBJ1-5; cdr3_aa: CASSLSLGQGVNQPQHF
v_call: TRBV7-2; cdr3_length: 15; clone_size: -; j_call: TRBJ2-3; cdr3_aa: CASSYSYQARDTQYF
v_call: TRBV29-1; cdr3_length: 16; clone_size: once; j_call: TRBJ2-5; cdr3_aa: CSVEEEVGQEKETQYF
v_call: TRBV29-1; cdr3_length: 14; clone_size: -; j_call: TRBJ2-5; cdr3_aa: CSETQGARNEPQYF
v_call: TRBV11-2; cdr3_length: 13; clone_size: -; j_call: TRBJ1-1; cdr3_aa: CASSLAQHTEAFF
v_call: TRBV29-1; cdr3_length: 11; clone_size: -; j_call: TRBJ2-5; cdr3_aa: CSVVRGETQYF
v_call: TRBV15; cdr3_length: 13; clone_size: -; j_call: TRBJ2-6; cdr3_aa: CATARQGFNVLTF
v_call: TRBV28; cdr3_length: 15; clone_size: -; j_call: TRBJ2-5; cdr3_aa: CASRRGLAGGETQYF
v_call: TRBV29-1; cdr3_length: 17; clone_size: -; j_call: TRBJ2-1; cdr3_aa: CSVEDQSASGRNNEQFF
v_call: TRBV19; cdr3_length: 12; clone_size: -; j_call: TRBJ1-5; cdr3_aa: CASNSGDQPQHF
v_call: TRBV27; cdr3_length: 10; clone_size: -; j_call: TRBJ2-7; cdr3_aa: CASAEHEQYF
v_call: TRBV19; cdr3_length: 12; clone_size: -; j_call: TRBJ1-5; cdr3_aa: CASTLRNQPQHF
v_call: TRBV27; cdr3_length: 14; clone_size: -; j_call: TRBJ2-1; cdr3_aa: CASSLDRTLNEQFF
v_call: TRBV18; cdr3_length: 14; clone_size: -; j_call: TRBJ2-7; cdr3_aa: CASSPPDRDYEQYF
v_call: TRBV29-1; cdr3_length: 12; clone_size: -; j_call: TRBJ2-5; cdr3_aa: CSVQAGGETQYF
v_call: TRBV6-5; cdr3_length: 15; clone_size: -; j_call: TRBJ1-3; cdr3_aa: CASRPGLLRGNTIYF
v_call: TRBV19; cdr3_length: 13; clone_size: -; j_call: TRBJ1-2; cdr3_aa: CASSQRQGYGYTF
v_call: TRBV15; cdr3_length: 14; clone_size: -; j_call: TRBJ2-5; cdr3_aa: CATSIGTPQETQYF
v_call: TRBV19; cdr3_length: 14; clone_size: -; j_call: TRBJ1-2; cdr3_aa: CASSIDGGTHGYTF
v_call: TRBV19; cdr3_length: 15; clone_size: -; j_call: TRBJ2-3; cdr3_aa: CASSVRLERTDTQYF
v_call: TRBV5-1; cdr3_length: 13; clone_size: once; j_call: TRBJ1-1; cdr3_aa: CASREDSHTEAFF
v_call: TRBV29-1; cdr3_length: 15; clone_size: -; j_call: TRBJ1-2; cdr3_aa: CSVEEDRGSYYGYTF
v_call: TRBV19; cdr3_length: 14; clone_size: few; j_call: TRBJ2-3; cdr3_aa: CAAGRAGRTDTQYF
v_call: TRBV18; cdr3_length: 17; clone_size: -; j_call: TRBJ1-1; cdr3_aa: CASSFTSDTTLNTEAFF
v_call: TRBV4-1; cdr3_length: 16; clone_size: -; j_call: TRBJ2-1; cdr3_aa: CASSQLPGHENNEQFF
v_call: TRBV11-2; cdr3_length: 16; clone_size: few; j_call: TRBJ1-2; cdr3_aa: CASSLEREGWPLGYTF
v_call: TRBV29-1; cdr3_length: 13; clone_size: -; j_call: TRBJ2-5; cdr3_aa: CSVDSIWQETQYF
v_call: TRBV29-1; cdr3_length: 13; clone_size: -; j_call: TRBJ2-7; cdr3_aa: CSVRTSGSGEQYF
v_call: TRBV29-1; cdr3_length: 11; clone_size: few; j_call: TRBJ2-1; cdr3_aa: CSASNYNEQFF
v_call: TRBV12-3/TRBV12-4; cdr3_length: 15; clone_size: few; j_call: TRBJ1-5; cdr3_aa: CASRIELSGNQPQHF
v_call: TRBV20-1; cdr3_length: 14; clone_size: -; j_call: TRBJ2-3; cdr3_aa: CSLAGLAYTDTQYF
v_call: TRBV29-1; cdr3_length: 17; clone_size: few; j_call: TRBJ2-1; cdr3_aa: CSVWFSGGISSYNEQFF
v_call: TRBV29-1; cdr3_length: 12; clone_size: -; j_call: TRBJ2-3; cdr3_aa: CSPGIRADTQYF
v_call: TRBV19; cdr3_length: 14; clone_size: -; j_call: TRBJ2-2; cdr3_aa: CASRTGPLVGELFF
v_call: TRBV7-8; cdr3_length: 16; clone_size: -; j_call: TRBJ1-1; cdr3_aa: CASSLAGTGMNTEAFF